Below, one TCR beta chain is given with its context. These data originate in a study of blood T cell repertoires in COVID-19. At the level of the study: From the United States, Italy and Spain came samples of acute and convalescent COVID-19.

It was during active infection that Seattle patients were enrolled and then longitudinally followed. CDR3 length equals 13 residues. CDR1 and CDR2 (germline): SGHTA, FQGNSA. Losses at the gene ends were 5 bases for V and 5 bases for J; bases not matched to a gene: 3. The assay was immunoSEQ multiplex PCR, and TCRdb's table has in-frame clones only and misses some. The table lists about 200,000 clones, 94% of them singletons. The chain uses TRBV7-2 and TRBJ2-1; 7 bases map to TRBD2. The material sequenced was peripheral blood. This clonotype was sampled from a man between 25 and 39 years old with COVID-19, enrolled during active disease. DNA of the CDR3: TGTGCCAGCAGCCCGGGGGGACACAATGAGCAGTTCTTC. This gives the protein CASSPGGHNEQFF.